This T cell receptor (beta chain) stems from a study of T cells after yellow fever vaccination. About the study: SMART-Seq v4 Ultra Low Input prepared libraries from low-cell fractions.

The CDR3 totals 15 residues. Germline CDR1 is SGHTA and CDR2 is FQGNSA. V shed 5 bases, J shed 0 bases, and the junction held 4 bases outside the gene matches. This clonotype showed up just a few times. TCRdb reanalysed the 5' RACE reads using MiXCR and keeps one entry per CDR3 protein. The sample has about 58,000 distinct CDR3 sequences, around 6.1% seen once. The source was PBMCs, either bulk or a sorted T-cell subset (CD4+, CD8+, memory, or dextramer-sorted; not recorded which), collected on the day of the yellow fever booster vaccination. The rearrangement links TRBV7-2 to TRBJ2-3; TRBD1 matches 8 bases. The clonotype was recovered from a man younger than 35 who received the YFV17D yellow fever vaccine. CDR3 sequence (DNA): TGTGCCAGCAGCCAGGGGGCCCGGAGCACAGATACGCAGTATTTT. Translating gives CASSQGARSTDTQYF.